These 29 T cell receptor beta chains were all obtained from the same sample, sequenced in a study of T cell responses to AZD1222 COVID-19 vaccine. Assay: immunoSEQ multiplex PCR; the TCRdb copy retains only in-frame clones and omits some. The sample yields 130,000 or so clones, roughly nine tenths seen once. Sequences were derived from peripheral blood, sampled on day 0 of AZD1222 vaccination. The origin of the receptors is an adult in good health.

The J gene is TRBJ1-1, the V gene TRBV6-6, with 7 bases aligning to TRBD1. CDR1 is MNHNY and CDR2 is SVGAGI in the germline V gene (reference sequence). V shed 6 bases and J 6 bases; nucleotides not matched to a gene: 7. The length of the CDR3 is 13 residues. CDR3 DNA sequence: TGTGCCAGCAGCCTTCCAGGGGGGGCTGAAGCTTTCTTT. Its protein is CASSLPGGAEAFF.

The table lists this clone with a count of one. The CDR3 protein is CASSQVGRELFF. CDR3 nucleotide sequence: TGCGCCAGCAGCCAAGTTGGCCGGGAGCTGTTTTTT. This chain uses TRBV4-3 with TRBJ2-2; no clear D. V lost 1 base and J 9 bases, leaving 6 bases between the germline ends. The CDR3 loop spans 12 amino acids. Germline lookup yields CDR1 LGHNA and CDR2 YSLEER.

J is TRBJ1-1 and V is TRBV6-4; TRBD1 is a possible D gene (5 bases). There are 14 residues in the CDR3. From germline, CDR1 is MRHNA and CDR2 SNTAGT. V lost 5 bases, J lost 6 bases, and 16 bases lay in between. The CDR3 coding sequence is TGTGCCAGCAGTCCCCAGGGCCCACCGGCTGAAGCTTTCTTT. It translates to CASSPQGPPAEAFF.

The chain links TRBV19 to TRBJ1-5, with 9 nucleotides matching TRBD1. The J segment lost 4 bases and the V segment lost 5 bases, leaving 3 bases of the junction unmatched. The CDR3 loop spans 14 amino acids. Germline values: CDR1 LNHDA, CDR2 SQIVND (reference sequence). The CDR3 region is CASSYGTGNQPQHF. The CDR3 DNA reads as TGTGCCAGTAGTTACGGGACAGGGAATCAGCCCCAGCATTTT.

The count of this clone is one. The rearrangement joins TRBV7-9 to TRBJ1-1; 8 positions match TRBD1. Germline CDR1 is SEHNR and CDR2 is FQNEAQ (reference sequence). The J segment lost 6 bases and the V segment lost 4 bases, leaving 16 bases of the junction unmatched. CDR3 length: 17 amino acids. DNA for the CDR3: TGTGCCAGCAGCTCGCACGATACACAGGGGGTGGGGTCTGAAGCTTTCTTT. Translating gives CASSSHDTQGVGSEAFF.

The chain combines TRBV12-3 or TRBV12-4 with TRBJ2-1, with no clear D. The length of the CDR3 is 12 residues. Trimming left V 2 bases short and J 9 bases short, with 8 bases between. This chain's CDR3 is CASSLSGPEQFF. The CDR3 DNA reads TGTGCCAGCAGTTTATCGGGCCCTGAGCAGTTCTTC.

V and J are TRBV28 and TRBJ1-1, with D maybe TRBD1 (5 bases). CDR3 length: 12 residues. Trimming took 1 base from V and 8 from J, leaving 8 bases between them. From germline, CDR1 is MDHEN and CDR2 SYDVKM. This CDR3 is CASSLYGAEAFF. The CDR3 region has the DNA TGTGCCAGCAGTTTATATGGGGCCGAAGCTTTCTTT.

The V call is TRBV7-2, the J call TRBJ2-7, with 9 nucleotides matching TRBD2. This CDR3 comprises 14 residues. The J segment lost 3 bases and the V segment lost 2 bases, leaving 2 bases of the junction unmatched. The germline gives CDR1 SGHTA, CDR2 FQGNSA. CDR3 sequence: CASSLYSGSYEQYF. CDR3 DNA sequence: TGTGCCAGCAGCTTATATAGCGGGAGCTACGAGCAGTACTTC.

The chain carries TRBV11-2 and TRBJ2-7; D remains ambiguous. In germline, CDR1 is SGHAT, CDR2 FQNNGV. V was trimmed by 1 base and J by 1 base, leaving 8 bases between them. The length of the CDR3 is 14 residues. The CDR3 sequence is CASSLGWGSYEQYF. The CDR3 bases are TGTGCCAGCAGCTTAGGTTGGGGTTCCTACGAGCAGTACTTC.

This chain joins TRBV10-1 and TRBJ1-1, with TRBD1 matching over 7 bases. The CDR3 extends over 13 amino acids. The V gene end was trimmed by 6 bases and the J gene end by 4 bases; junction bases not matched to a gene: 5. Per germline, CDR1 WNHNN and CDR2 SYGVQD (reference sequence). CDR3 loop: CASSEQGFTEAFF. DNA of the CDR3: TGCGCCAGCAGCGAACAGGGGTTCACTGAAGCTTTCTTT.

Here the CDR3 DNA reads TGTGCCAGCAGCCCGGGGCTAGCGTCCCACAATGAGCAGTTCTTC. The encoded protein is CASSPGLASHNEQFF. The chain is built from TRBV3-1 (or the pseudogene TRBV3-2) and TRBJ2-1; tentative D call: TRBD2 (6 bases). V lost 4 bases, J lost 5 bases, and 15 bases lay in between. Germline V lookup: CDR1 LGHDT, CDR2 YNNKEL (reference sequence). This CDR3 contains 15 residues.

The chain combines TRBV19 with TRBJ2-5; 11 bases line up with TRBD1. Germline values: CDR1 LNHDA, CDR2 SQIVND (reference sequence). The length of the CDR3 is 14 residues. V was pared by 5 bases and J by 4 bases, with 3 bases of the junction left unmatched. Written as DNA, the CDR3 is TGTGCCAGTAGTCCGGGGACAGGGGGAGAGACCCAGTACTTC. This encodes CASSPGTGGETQYF.

The chain combines TRBV19 with TRBJ2-7, with D possibly matching TRBD1 (5 bases). The CDR3 loop spans 13 amino acids. Trimming cost V 6 bases and J 2 bases, with 11 bases left between them. Germline V gives CDR1 LNHDA, CDR2 SQIVND (reference sequence). The CDR3 coding sequence is TGTGCCAGTAGGGACCCAGGGACCTACGAGCAGTACTTC. This gives the protein CASRDPGTYEQYF.

This chain connects TRBV6-5 to TRBJ2-2, with a weak D call TRBD1 (5 bases). CDR3 length: 14 amino acids. From germline, CDR1 is MNHEY and CDR2 SVGAGI. V was shortened by 0 bases and J by 5 bases, with 7 bases between the two germline ends. The CDR3 DNA is TGTGCCAGCAGTTACTCGACAGTGACCGGGGAGCTGTTTTTT. Protein: CASSYSTVTGELFF.

This clone came up a few times. V and J are TRBV29-1 and TRBJ2-1; a possible D gene is TRBD2 (7 bases). Germline loops: CDR1 SQVTM, CDR2 ANQGSEA. The CDR3 totals 16 residues. Trimming shortened V by 4 bases and J by 1 base, and 17 bases separated the two germline ends. The CDR3 bases are TGCAGCGTTGCGGGGGCGGCGGGAGTTTCCTACAATGAGCAGTTCTTC. Translating it yields CSVAGAAGVSYNEQFF.

The V call is TRBV3-1 (or the pseudogene TRBV3-2), the J call TRBJ1-2; possible D gene TRBD1, 5 bases. CDR1 and CDR2 (germline): LGHDT, YNNKEL (reference sequence). Between the trimmed V and J ends, which lost 2 bases and 3 bases, there was a span of 22 bases. The CDR3 runs to 18 residues. The CDR3 loop is CASSQSRGAKRRDYGYTF. For the CDR3, the DNA is TGTGCCAGCAGCCAATCGAGGGGCGCGAAGAGGCGTGACTATGGCTACACCTTC.

The genes are TRBV7-2 and TRBJ1-2; D uncertain. The CDR3 runs to 14 residues. Germline lookup yields CDR1 SGHTA and CDR2 FQGNSA. Between the trimmed V and J ends, which lost 2 bases and 5 bases, there was a span of 12 bases. As DNA, the CDR3 is TGTGCCAGCAGCTTAACTATTGGGAAGTATGGCTACACCTTC. Translated: CASSLTIGKYGYTF.

V is TRBV6-2 or TRBV6-3 and J is TRBJ2-3; 11 bases align to TRBD2. The CDR3 spans 16 residues. Germline assignment: CDR1 MNHEY and CDR2 SVGEGT. V trimming: 5 bases; J trimming: 3 bases; junction bases outside the gene matches: 7. The CDR3 sequence is CASSATIAGGTDTQYF. CDR3 bases: TGTGCCAGCAGTGCCACTATAGCGGGAGGGACAGATACGCAGTATTTT.

The chain combines TRBV18 with TRBJ2-6, with TRBD1 matching 9 bases. This CDR3 is built from 18 residues. V was clipped by 5 bases and J by 2 bases; unmatched bases: 10. The V gene's germline CDR1 is KGHSH and CDR2 LQKENI. The CDR3 DNA reads TGTGCCAGCTCAATAGGGACAGGGAAAACGGCTGGGGCCAACGTCCTGACTTTC. As protein: CASSIGTGKTAGANVLTF. Supplemented by reference TRBV18 and TRBJ2-6, the full variable domain reads NAGVMQNPRHLVRRRGQEARLRCSPMKGHSHVYWYRQLPEEGLKFMVYLQKENIIDESGMPKERFSAEFPKEGPSILRIQQVVRGDSAAYFCASSIGTGKTAGANVLTFGAGSRLTVL.

A few counts support this clone. The CDR3 region is CASSFSGLAGGSTDTQYF. The CDR3 DNA reads as TGTGCCAGCAGTTTTTCGGGACTAGCGGGAGGGAGCACAGATACGCAGTATTTT. This chain joins TRBV2 and TRBJ2-3; 16 nucleotides agree with TRBD2. Germline-derived CDR1 and CDR2 are SNHLY and FYNNEI. CDR3 length: 18 residues. After removal of 5 bases from V and 0 bases from J, the junction contained 5 bases not matched to a gene.

J is TRBJ1-4 and V is TRBV19; the D gene is possibly TRBD1 (5 bases). Trimming took off 5 bases at V and 8 bases at J, with 15 bases between the two ends. Per germline, CDR1 LNHDA and CDR2 SQIVND (reference sequence). The CDR3 runs 14 residues. The CDR3 reads CASSVVGAPEKLFF. As DNA, the CDR3 is TGTGCCAGTAGTGTTGTTGGGGCTCCGGAAAAACTGTTTTTT.

The rearrangement uses TRBV28 and TRBJ2-5, with D possibly TRBD2 on 6 matching bases. Germline V gives CDR1 MDHEN, CDR2 SYDVKM. V lost 3 bases, J lost 4 bases, and 18 bases lay in between. This CDR3 is 16 amino acids long. The CDR3 reads CASSLGGGGTGETQYF. The CDR3 coding sequence is TGTGCCAGCAGTTTGGGCGGTGGGGGGACTGGAGAGACCCAGTACTTC.

The genes are TRBV24-1 and TRBJ2-2; D ambiguous. The CDR3 spans 12 residues. Deletions cut 7 bases from V and 4 bases from J, with 6 bases between. Per germline, CDR1 KGHDR and CDR2 SFDVKD. CDR3 DNA sequence: TGTGCCACCAGCGTGCCCACCGGGGAGCTGTTTTTT. Its protein product is CATSVPTGELFF.

In its sample, this clone was seen a few times. At one end the junction does not follow the germline gene, possibly because of a read error. The chain is built from TRBV7-7 and TRBJ2-5; 9 bases are shared with TRBD1. Germline loops: CDR1 SSHAT, CDR2 FNYEAQ (reference sequence). The CDR3 has 16 residues. CDR3 loop: CASSLGGTGRRETQYF. In DNA, the CDR3 is TGTGCTAGCAGCTTAGGGGGGACAGGGAGGAGAGAGACCCAGTACTTC.

The chain employs TRBV3-1 (or the pseudogene TRBV3-2) and TRBJ2-5, with 8 bases fitting TRBD2. Looked up from germline, CDR1 is LGHDT and CDR2 is YNNKEL (reference sequence). The CDR3 runs 14 residues. J was trimmed by 7 bases and V by 2 bases; bases with no gene match: 6. CDR3 region: CASSQRRGASTQYF. CDR3 nucleotides: TGTGCCAGCAGCCAACGGCGGGGGGCCTCGACCCAGTACTTC.

This chain connects TRBV11-2 to TRBJ2-6; 8 positions agree with TRBD2. Germline V gives CDR1 SGHAT, CDR2 FQNNGV. V trimming: 0 bases; J trimming: 4 bases; junction bases outside the gene matches: 14. This CDR3 is 20 amino acids long. The CDR3 DNA reads TGTGCCAGCAGCTTAGATGTTGCAGGAGCGGGGGCTCGGGGGGCCAACGTCCTGACTTTC. This gives the protein CASSLDVAGAGARGANVLTF. The entire variable domain, with the rest obtained from reference TRBV11-2 and TRBJ2-6, is as follows: EAGVAQSPRYKIIEKRQSVAFWCNPISGHATLYWYQQILGQGPKLLIQFQNNGVVDDSQLPKDRFSAERLKGVDSTLKIQPAKLEDSAVYLCASSLDVAGAGARGANVLTFGAGSRLTVL.

The genes are TRBV6-6 and TRBJ1-1, with unresolved D. Germline V lookup: CDR1 MNHNY, CDR2 SVGAGI (reference sequence). Trimming shortened V by 0 bases and J by 0 bases, and 11 bases separated the two germline ends. The CDR3 sequence is 16 residues long. The CDR3 DNA follows: TGTGCCAGCAGTTACTCGAGGCAGAGGATGAACACTGAAGCTTTCTTT. Translated: CASSYSRQRMNTEAFF.

This sequence joins TRBV18 and TRBJ2-1; D is undetermined. The V end was cut by 3 bases, the J end by 10 bases, with 7 bases between. The germline V gene has CDR1 KGHSH and CDR2 LQKENI. The length of the CDR3 is 11 residues. Here the CDR3 DNA reads TGTGCCAGCTCACCCGACTGGGAGCAGTTCTTC. It codes for CASSPDWEQFF.

V is TRBV2 and J is TRBJ1-1; D remains ambiguous. Trimming cost V 8 bases and J 4 bases, with 11 bases left between them. Germline V gene lookup returns CDR1 SNHLY and CDR2 FYNNEI. The CDR3 covers 12 residues. The CDR3, as DNA: TGTGCCAGCTCTCTTGGCATCACTGAAGCTTTCTTT. Translating gives CASSLGITEAFF.